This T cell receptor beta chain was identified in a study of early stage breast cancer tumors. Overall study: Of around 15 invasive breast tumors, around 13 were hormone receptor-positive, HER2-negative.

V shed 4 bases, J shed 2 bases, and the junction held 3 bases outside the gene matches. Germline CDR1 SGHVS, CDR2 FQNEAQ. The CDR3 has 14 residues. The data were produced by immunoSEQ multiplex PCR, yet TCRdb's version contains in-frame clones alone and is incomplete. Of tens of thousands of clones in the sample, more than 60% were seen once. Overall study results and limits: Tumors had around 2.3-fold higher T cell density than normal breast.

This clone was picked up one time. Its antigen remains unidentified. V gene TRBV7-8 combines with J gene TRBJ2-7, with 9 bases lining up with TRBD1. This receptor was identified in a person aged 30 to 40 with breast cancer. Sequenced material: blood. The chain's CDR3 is CASSSTGGAYEQYF. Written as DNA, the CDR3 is TGTGCCAGCAGCTCGACAGGGGGGGCCTACGAGCAGTACTTC.